The rows below give T cell receptor beta chains drawn from one sample of a study of blood T cell repertoires in COVID-19. Assay: immunoSEQ multiplex PCR; the TCRdb copy retains only in-frame clones and omits some. The table includes over 200,000 clones, roughly nine tenths detected once. Material for sequencing was PBMCs or T cells enriched from blood (not recorded which). The receptors were gathered from a woman aged 45-59 years in a cohort exposed to, infected with or recovered from COVID-19 (not recorded which). CDR3s include the opening cysteine and the closing phenylalanine or tryptophan. A D gene is named only where the DNA matches it firmly.

v_call	d_call	j_call	cdr3_nt	cdr3_aa
TRBV28	.	TRBJ2-7	TGTGCCAGCAGTTCCTCGGGACTGAGCTCCTACGAGCAGTACTTC	CASSSSGLSSYEQYF
TRBV13	TRBD2	TRBJ2-7	TGTGCCAGCAGCCGAACTAGCGGGATATACGAGCAGTACTTC	CASSRTSGIYEQYF
TRBV18	TRBD2	TRBJ2-1	TGTGCCAGCTCACCACTAGCGGGGGACTACAATGAGCAGTTCTTC	CASSPLAGDYNEQFF
TRBV3-1/TRBV3-2	.	TRBJ1-4	TGTGCCAGCAGCCAAGAATACACCGCGAGGGCGAATGAAAAACTGTTTTTT	CASSQEYTARANEKLFF
TRBV2	.	TRBJ2-7	TGTGCCAGCAGTCGACGGACAGGGAGGGACGAGCAGTACTTC	CASSRRTGRDEQYF
TRBV9	.	TRBJ2-7	TGTGCCAGCAGCGTAGCTGAGGTGACGGGAGCGGTCCTTTTCGAGCAGTACTTC	CASSVAEVTGAVLFEQYF
TRBV4-2	TRBD2	TRBJ2-2	TGTGCCAGCAGCCAAGGGTCCCTAGCGGGGGGGCCCGGCACCGGGGAGCTGTTTTTT	CASSQGSLAGGPGTGELFF
TRBV7-9	TRBD2	TRBJ2-3	TGTGCCAGCAGCGCCAGGACTAGAGGCGGCACAGATACGCAGTATTTT	CASSARTRGGTDTQYF
TRBV5-1	.	TRBJ1-1	TGCGCCAGCAGCCCTATAGTGAACACTGAAGCTTTCTTT	CASSPIVNTEAFF
TRBV10-3	TRBD1	TRBJ2-7	TGTGCCATCAGGGGAGTGGGGACAGGCGGCCGGTCCTACGAGCAGTACTTC	CAIRGVGTGGRSYEQYF
TRBV19	.	TRBJ2-1	TGTGCCAGTAATTCCCAGGGTCTAGGTGAGCAGTTCTTC	CASNSQGLGEQFF
TRBV7-3	TRBD1	TRBJ1-6	TGTGCCAGCAGCTGGGGACAGGGGTATCCCCTCCACTTT	CASSWGQGYPLHF